One TCR beta chain is described in this entry. The sample comes from a study of shared clonotypes between healthy human individuals. Trimming left V 2 bases short and J 3 bases short, with 5 bases between. Germline lookup yields CDR1 SGDLS and CDR2 YYNGEE. This CDR3 region has 12 residues. The table came from immunoSEQ multiplex PCR; TCRdb's copy has only in-frame clones and leaves some out. The sample contains around 2.3 million clones, under 97% of which appear only once. Sequences were obtained from naive CD4+ T cells sorted from blood. Documented subset: CD45RA+ positively selected. The chain couples TRBV9 to TRBJ1-2; D gene unclear. This TCR came from a man aged 18 to 35 in good health. CDR3 in DNA: TGTGCCAGCAGCGTGCGAGACTATGGCTACACCTTC. This translates into CASSVRDYGYTF.